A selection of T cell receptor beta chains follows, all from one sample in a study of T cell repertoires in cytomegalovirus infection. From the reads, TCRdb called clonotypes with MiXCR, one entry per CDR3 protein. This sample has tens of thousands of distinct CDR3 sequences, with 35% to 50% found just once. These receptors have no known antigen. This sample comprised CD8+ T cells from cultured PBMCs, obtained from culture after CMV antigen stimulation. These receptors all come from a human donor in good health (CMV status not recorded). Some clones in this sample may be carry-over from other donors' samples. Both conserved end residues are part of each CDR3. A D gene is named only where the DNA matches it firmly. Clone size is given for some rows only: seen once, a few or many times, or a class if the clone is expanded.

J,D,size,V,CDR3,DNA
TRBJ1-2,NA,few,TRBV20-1,CSANPDMFYGYTF,TGCAGTGCTAATCCGGATATGTTCTATGGCTACACCTTC
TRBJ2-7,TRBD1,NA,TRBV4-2,CASSHWTGGAYEQYF,TGTGCCAGCAGCCACTGGACAGGGGGAGCTTACGAGCAGTACTTC
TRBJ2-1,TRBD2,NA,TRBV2,CASPSGGPDNEQFF,TGTGCCAGCCCTAGCGGGGGGCCCGACAATGAGCAGTTCTTC
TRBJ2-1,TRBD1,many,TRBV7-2,CASSLYPGQGGYNEQFF,TGTGCCAGCAGCTTATATCCCGGACAGGGAGGCTACAATGAGCAGTTCTTC
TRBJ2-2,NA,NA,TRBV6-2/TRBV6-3,CASSTSASTGELFF,TGTGCCAGCAGTACAAGCGCCTCCACCGGGGAGCTGTTTTTT
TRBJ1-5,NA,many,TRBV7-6,CASSLVPNRAEEPQHF,TGTGCCAGCAGCTTAGTTCCTAACAGGGCGGAGGAGCCCCAGCATTTT
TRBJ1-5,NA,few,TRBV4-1,CASSQDPAGGQPQHF,TGCGCCAGCAGCCAAGATCCGGCGGGCGGGCAGCCCCAGCATTTT
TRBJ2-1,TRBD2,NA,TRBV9,CASSVAISGGPPYNEQFF,TGTGCCAGCAGCGTAGCGATAAGCGGGGGGCCACCCTACAATGAGCAGTTCTTC
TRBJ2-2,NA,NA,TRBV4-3,CASSQGRQGSTGELFF,TGCGCCAGCAGCCAAGGCCGGCAGGGCAGCACCGGGGAGCTGTTTTTT
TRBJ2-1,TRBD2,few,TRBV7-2,CASSLVGRGLAGSLEEQFF,TGTGCCAGCAGCTTAGTAGGTAGGGGCCTAGCGGGCTCCCTGGAGGAGCAGTTCTTC
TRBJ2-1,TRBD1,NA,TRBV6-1,CASSDIYGTGVNEQFF,TGTGCCAGCAGTGACATATACGGGACAGGGGTGAATGAGCAGTTCTTC
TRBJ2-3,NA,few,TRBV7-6,CASSLGGGSDTQYF,TGTGCCAGCAGCCTGGGAGGGGGCAGCGATACGCAGTATTTT
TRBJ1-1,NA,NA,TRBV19,CASALGTNTEAFF,TGTGCCAGCGCCTTGGGAACGAACACTGAAGCTTTCTTT
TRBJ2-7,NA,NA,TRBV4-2,CASSHGTYEQYF,TGTGCCAGCAGCCACGGGACCTACGAGCAGTACTTC
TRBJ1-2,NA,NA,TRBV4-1,CASSPAAGGDYGYTF,TGCGCCAGCAGCCCCGCTGCGGGGGGCGACTATGGCTACACCTTC
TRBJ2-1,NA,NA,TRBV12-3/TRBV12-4,CASSLTGPYSYNEQFF,TGTGCCAGCAGTTTGACCGGGCCGTACTCCTACAATGAGCAGTTCTTC
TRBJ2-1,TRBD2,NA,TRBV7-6,CASNTSGGSSEYPPASYNEQFF,TGTGCCAGCAACACAAGCGGGGGGTCTAGCGAGTACCCGCCTGCATCCTACAATGAGCAGTTCTTC
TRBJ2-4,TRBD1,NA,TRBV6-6,CASSYNGQGAAKNIQYF,TGTGCCAGCAGTTACAATGGACAGGGGGCAGCCAAAAACATTCAGTACTTC
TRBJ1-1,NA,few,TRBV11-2,CASSPGVRRLNTEAFF,TGTGCCAGCAGCCCGGGCGTTCGGCGTTTGAACACTGAAGCTTTCTTT
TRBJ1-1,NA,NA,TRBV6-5,CASSNDLLLNTEAFF,TGTGCCAGCAGTAACGACCTATTATTGAACACTGAAGCTTTCTTT
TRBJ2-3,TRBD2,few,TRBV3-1,CASSQYVATGGSDTQYF,TGTGCCAGCAGCCAATATGTTGCGACGGGGGGGTCAGATACGCAGTATTTT
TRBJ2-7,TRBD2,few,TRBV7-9,CASSFGGDYEQYF,TGTGCCAGCAGCTTTGGGGGGGACTACGAGCAGTACTTC
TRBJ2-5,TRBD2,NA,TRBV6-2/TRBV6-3,CASSGLAEYQETQYF,TGTGCCAGCAGTGGACTAGCTGAGTACCAAGAGACCCAGTACTTC
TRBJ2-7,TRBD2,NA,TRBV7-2,CASSSIAGGPYEQYF,TGTGCCAGCAGCTCAATAGCGGGGGGCCCCTACGAGCAGTACTTC
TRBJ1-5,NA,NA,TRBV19,CASSGSDGINQPQHF,TGTGCCAGTTCCGGGTCAGACGGCATCAATCAGCCCCAGCATTTT
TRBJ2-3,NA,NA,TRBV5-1,CASSLDIVTGTDTQYF,TGCGCCAGCAGCTTGGATATCGTCACAGGCACAGATACGCAGTATTTT
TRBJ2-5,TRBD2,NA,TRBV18,CASFPRTSGMETQYF,TGTGCCAGCTTCCCTAGGACTAGCGGAATGGAGACCCAGTACTTC
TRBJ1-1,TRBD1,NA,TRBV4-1,CASSQHQQGDTEAFF,TGCGCCAGCAGCCAACACCAACAGGGGGACACTGAAGCTTTCTTT
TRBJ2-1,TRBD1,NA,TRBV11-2,CATSGQVYNEQFF,TGTGCCACGTCGGGACAGGTTTACAATGAGCAGTTCTTC
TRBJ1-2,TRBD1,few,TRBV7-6,CASSSGGRDRDHGYTF,TGTGCCAGCAGCTCGGGCGGCAGGGACAGGGACCATGGCTACACCTTC
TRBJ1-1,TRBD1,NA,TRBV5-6,CASRLLGQGGWTEAFF,TGTGCCAGCAGACTACTCGGACAGGGAGGTTGGACTGAAGCTTTCTTT
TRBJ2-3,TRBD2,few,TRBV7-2,CASSLVTSGGHTDTQYF,TGTGCCAGCAGCTTAGTTACTAGCGGGGGCCACACAGATACGCAGTATTTT
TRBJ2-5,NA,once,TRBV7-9,CASSSFAGGAPFQETQYF,TGTGCCAGCAGCTCGTTTGCGGGCGGGGCCCCGTTCCAAGAGACCCAGTACTTC
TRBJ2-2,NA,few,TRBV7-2,CASSSGGNTGELFF,TGTGCCAGCAGTTCGGGCGGAAACACCGGGGAGCTGTTTTTT
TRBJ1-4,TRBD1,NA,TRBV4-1,CASSLEQGASNEKLFF,TGCGCCAGCAGCCTAGAACAGGGGGCTTCTAATGAAAAACTGTTTTTT
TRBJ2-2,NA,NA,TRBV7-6,CASSSLIAHTGELFF,TGTGCCAGCAGCTCTCTGATAGCGCACACCGGGGAGCTGTTTTTT
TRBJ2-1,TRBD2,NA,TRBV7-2,CASSLSPRGGRLYNEQFF,TGTGCCAGCAGCTTATCCCCACGGGGGGGGCGTTTATACAATGAGCAGTTCTTC